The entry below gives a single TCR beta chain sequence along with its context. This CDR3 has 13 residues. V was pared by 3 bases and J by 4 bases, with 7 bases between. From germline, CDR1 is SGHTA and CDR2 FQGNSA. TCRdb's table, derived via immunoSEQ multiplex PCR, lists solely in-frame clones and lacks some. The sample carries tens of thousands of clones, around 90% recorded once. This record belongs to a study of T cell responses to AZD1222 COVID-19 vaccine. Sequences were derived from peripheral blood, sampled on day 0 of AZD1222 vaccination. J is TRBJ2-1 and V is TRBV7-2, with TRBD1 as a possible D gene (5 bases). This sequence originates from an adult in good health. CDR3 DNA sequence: TGTGCCAGCAGCTTGCAGGGATACAATGAGCAGTTCTTC. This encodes CASSLQGYNEQFF.